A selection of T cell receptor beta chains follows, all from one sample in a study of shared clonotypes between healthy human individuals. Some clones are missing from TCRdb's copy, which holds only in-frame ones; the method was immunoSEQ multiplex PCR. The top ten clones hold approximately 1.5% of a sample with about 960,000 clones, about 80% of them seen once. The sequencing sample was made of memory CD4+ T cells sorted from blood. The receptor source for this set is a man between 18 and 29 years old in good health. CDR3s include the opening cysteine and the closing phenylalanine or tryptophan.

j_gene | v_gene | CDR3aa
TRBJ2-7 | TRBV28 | CASSFLTDRSYEQYF
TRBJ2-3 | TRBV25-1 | CASSYWGF
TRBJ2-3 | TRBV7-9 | CASSLASGGTNTQYF
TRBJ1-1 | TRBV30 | CAWSTSLSSNTEAFF
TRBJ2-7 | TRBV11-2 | CASSPQGGAYEQYF
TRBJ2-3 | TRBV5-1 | CASSLLTSGQDTQYF
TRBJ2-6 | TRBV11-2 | CASSARDRGSGANVLTF
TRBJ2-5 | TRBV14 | CASSQDLLKGPGRETQYF
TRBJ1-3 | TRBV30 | CAWSGGKTGSSGNTIYF
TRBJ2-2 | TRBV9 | CASSVAGELFF
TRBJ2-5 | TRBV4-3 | CASSQTGTEETQYF
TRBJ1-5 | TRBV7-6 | CASSLTHQPQHF
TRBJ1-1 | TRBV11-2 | CASRPPTGGANTEAFF
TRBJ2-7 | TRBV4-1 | CASSQDRPGQAIVYEQYF
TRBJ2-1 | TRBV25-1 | CASDQPGTGGKNEQFF
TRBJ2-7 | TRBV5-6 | CASSLGTSYYEQYF
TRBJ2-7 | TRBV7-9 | CASSLGTGPNYEQYF
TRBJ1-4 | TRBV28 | CASSFYDPATNEKLFF